What follows are 2 T cell receptor beta chains derived from one specimen sequenced in a study of PD-1 blockade in mismatch repair-deficient tumors. Some clones are missing from TCRdb's copy, which holds only in-frame ones; the method was immunoSEQ multiplex PCR. The repertoire holds some 9,100 clones, with under 95% as singletons. No antigen has been assigned to these receptors. Stated time point: 10-day in vitro stimulation with candidate neoantigen peptide 3. The source was cells cultured in vitro, collected from a patient treated with pembrolizumab. These receptors all come from an adult with mismatch repair-deficient cancer.

The chain combines TRBV10-3 with TRBJ2-7; 8 positions agree with TRBD2. Germline V CDR1 and CDR2: ENHRY, SYGVKD. The CDR3 extends over 14 amino acids. The J segment lost 5 bases and the V segment lost 7 bases, leaving 10 bases of the junction unmatched. The CDR3 loop is CAITTGGPIHEQYF. The CDR3, as DNA: TGTGCCATCACCACGGGAGGGCCGATCCACGAGCAGTACTTC.

This clone was picked up one time. The chain recombines TRBV28 with TRBJ1-6; weak D call: TRBD1 (5 bases). CDR1 MDHEN and CDR2 SYDVKM come from the germline V gene. The CDR3 covers 15 residues. V was clipped by 2 bases and J by 8 bases, with 13 bases between them. The CDR3 DNA follows: TGTGCCAGCAGTTTAGAGGGGAGGGGCGATTCACCCCTCCACTTT. Amino acids: CASSLEGRGDSPLHF.